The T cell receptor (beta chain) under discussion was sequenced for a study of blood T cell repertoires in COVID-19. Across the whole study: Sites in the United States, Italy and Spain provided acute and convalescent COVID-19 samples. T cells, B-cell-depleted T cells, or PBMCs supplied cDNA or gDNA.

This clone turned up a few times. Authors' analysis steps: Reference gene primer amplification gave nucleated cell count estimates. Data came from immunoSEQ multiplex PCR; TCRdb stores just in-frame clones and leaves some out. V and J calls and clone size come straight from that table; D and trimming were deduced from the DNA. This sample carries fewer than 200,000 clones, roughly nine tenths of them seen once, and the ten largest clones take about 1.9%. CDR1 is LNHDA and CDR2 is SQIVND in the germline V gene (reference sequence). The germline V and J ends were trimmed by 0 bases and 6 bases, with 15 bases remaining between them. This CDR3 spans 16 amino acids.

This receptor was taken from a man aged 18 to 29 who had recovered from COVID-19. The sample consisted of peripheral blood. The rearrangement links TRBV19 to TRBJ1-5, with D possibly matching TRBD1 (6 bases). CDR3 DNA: TGTGCCAGTAGTATAGATGCACAGGGAAGGGTTCAGCCCCAGCATTTT. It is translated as CASSIDAQGRVQPQHF.